A single sample is the source of the 27 T cell receptor beta chains below, sequenced in a study of blood T cell repertoires in COVID-19 (TCRdb year 2020). Library preparation was by the immunoSEQ multiplex PCR assay. TCRdb stores this immuneACCESS table with in-frame sequences only. Part of the clones is absent; in the studies checked, under half of the shortfall reflects unresolved V genes, and no reason is known for the rest. The sample table lists about 170,000 clones, 86% of them with a count of one. The top ten hold around 9.9% of the sample. Sequenced input: peripheral blood. These receptors came from a woman aged 55 to 70 with COVID-19, enrolled during active disease.

This clone was seen only once. The CDR3: CASSQWGTSGKYEQYF. CDR3 bases: TGCGCCAGCAGCCAATGGGGGACTAGCGGGAAATACGAGCAGTACTTC. The chain joins TRBV4-1 to TRBJ2-7; 13 nucleotides align to TRBD2. CDR1 MGHRA and CDR2 YSYEKL come from the germline V gene. V was clipped by 2 bases and J by 4 bases; unmatched bases: 5. The CDR3 length is 16 residues.

About this clone: Other DNA sequences in this sample translate to the same CDR3. V gene TRBV7-2 combines with J gene TRBJ2-7; 7 bases are a match to TRBD1. Germline V CDR1 and CDR2: SGHTA, FQGNSA. V dropped 1 base and J dropped 3; count of bases not matched to a gene: 3. The CDR3 sequence is 14 residues long. The CDR3 DNA follows: TGTGCCAGCAGCTTAGGACAGGGCGGCTACGAGCAGTACTTC. Its protein is CASSLGQGGYEQYF.

The chain joins TRBV5-4 to TRBJ2-6; D is uncertain. V dropped 1 base and J dropped 1 base, with 6 bases sitting between them. Germline values: CDR1 SGHNT, CDR2 YYREEE (reference sequence). The CDR3 consists of 15 residues. The CDR3 coding sequence is TGTGCCAGCAGCTTGCGGGTATCTGGGGCCAACGTCCTGACTTTC. Translated, it gives CASSLRVSGANVLTF.

V and J are TRBV4-1 and TRBJ2-2; 15 bases align to TRBD2. The V and J ends lost 2 bases and 6 bases, in that order; junction bases with no gene match: 4. The CDR3 is 17 amino acids. Germline V gene lookup returns CDR1 MGHRA and CDR2 YSYEKL. CDR3 nucleotides: TGCGCCAGCAGCCAACCTGGACTAGCGGGAGGGCCCGGGGAGCTGTTTTTT. It is translated as CASSQPGLAGGPGELFF.

The chain employs TRBV12-5 and TRBJ2-3; 10 nucleotides align to TRBD2. Germline V lookup: CDR1 LGHNT, CDR2 FRNRAP. With V trimmed by 1 base and J by 4 bases, 5 bases remained unmatched. CDR3 length equals 16 residues. CDR3 amino acids: CASGLGTSGDADTQYF. The CDR3 DNA sequence: TGTGCTAGTGGTTTGGGGACTAGCGGTGATGCAGATACGCAGTATTTT.

The rearrangement uses TRBV6-2 or TRBV6-3 and TRBJ1-4; a weak D match, TRBD1 (5 bases). V lost 2 bases to trimming and J lost 0 bases, with 10 bases between them. Germline V CDR1 and CDR2: MNHEY, SVGEGT. This CDR3 contains 16 residues. This chain's CDR3 is CASSYRQGATNEKLFF. CDR3 bases: TGTGCCAGCAGTTACCGGCAGGGTGCAACTAATGAAAAACTGTTTTTT.

The CDR3, as DNA: TGTGCCAGTAGTACACCCGGACTAGCGGGCCTCCTCTCCTACAATGAGCAGTTCTTC. Its translation is CASSTPGLAGLLSYNEQFF. The V gene is TRBV19, the J gene TRBJ2-1; 11 bases match TRBD2. The CDR3 contains 19 residues. Germline V lookup: CDR1 LNHDA, CDR2 SQIVND (reference sequence). The J segment lost 0 bases and the V segment lost 4 bases, leaving 11 bases of the junction unmatched.

The chain combines TRBV3-1 (or the pseudogene TRBV3-2) with TRBJ2-1; 9 bases line up with TRBD1. Germline CDR1 is LGHDT and CDR2 is YNNKEL (reference sequence). The CDR3 is made up of 14 amino acids. Germline trimming cut 7 bases from V and 6 bases from J; bases unmatched to any gene: 7. The CDR3 bases are TGTGCCAGCACCAGGGACAGGGAGGGCAATGAGCAGTTCTTC. Translation: CASTRDREGNEQFF.

Here the CDR3 reads CASSYSLGNTIYF. In nucleotides, the CDR3 is TGTGCCAGCAGTTACTCCCTCGGAAACACCATATATTTT. This rearrangement joins TRBV6-2 or TRBV6-3 to TRBJ1-3; the D is unclear. This CDR3 spans 13 amino acids. V was cut by 0 bases and J by 4 bases, with 4 bases left in between. Germline CDR1 is MNHEY and CDR2 is SVGEGT.

The genes are TRBV4-1 and TRBJ2-1, with D uncertain. The V gene lost 0 bases and the J gene lost 0 bases, with 12 bases spanning the gap. This CDR3 is built from 17 residues. Germline CDR1 and CDR2: MGHRA and YSYEKL. The CDR3 DNA sequence: TGCGCCAGCAGCCAAGAGAGGCCAAGAAGCTCCTACAATGAGCAGTTCTTC. Amino acid sequence: CASSQERPRSSYNEQFF.

The chain couples TRBV4-1 to TRBJ1-1, with 7 bases identical to TRBD1. Trimming removed 4 bases from V and 4 bases from J; junction bases left unmatched: 3. The CDR3 extends over 13 amino acids. CDR1 is MGHRA, CDR2 YSYEKL, per germline. CDR3 sequence reads: CASSRGQVTEAFF. DNA for the CDR3: TGCGCCAGCAGCCGAGGACAGGTCACTGAAGCTTTCTTT.

This sequence joins TRBV6-5 and TRBJ1-6; possibly TRBD1 for D (6 bases). Trimming took 2 bases from V and 7 from J, leaving 12 bases between them. The germline CDR1 and CDR2 sequences are MNHEY and SVGAGI. The length of the CDR3 is 15 residues. CDR3 DNA: TGTGCCAGCAGTTACACAGGGTATGGAAATTCACCCCTCCACTTT. Translation: CASSYTGYGNSPLHF.

The chain couples TRBV4-1 to TRBJ1-4, with a tentative D call TRBD1 (5 bases). V gave up 0 bases and J gave up 4 bases, with 18 bases separating them. The CDR3 is 18 residues long. Germline V CDR1 and CDR2: MGHRA, YSYEKL. CDR3 nucleotide sequence: TGCGCCAGCAGCCAAGAGGAAGGGAGCAGGGACTATAATGAAAAACTGTTTTTT. It is translated as CASSQEEGSRDYNEKLFF.

The rearrangement uses TRBV30 and TRBJ1-2; D is unresolved. The CDR3 length is 12 residues. The ends were cut back, 2 bases at V and 4 bases at J, with 8 bases in the middle. Germline CDR1 and CDR2: GTSNPN and SVGIG (reference sequence). Here the CDR3 reads CAWSKNSYGYTF. For the CDR3, the DNA is TGTGCCTGGAGTAAAAACAGCTATGGCTACACCTTC.

This chain uses TRBV11-2 with TRBJ1-5, with TRBD1 matching 7 bases. The CDR3 has 15 amino acids. Germline assignment: CDR1 SGHAT and CDR2 FQNNGV. J gave up 11 bases and V 5 bases, and 15 bases lay outside the gene matches. The CDR3 region is CASSRSGTVMESQHF. CDR3 nucleotides: TGTGCCAGCAGCCGATCCGGGACAGTCATGGAGTCCCAGCATTTT. The full variable domain, completed using reference TRBV11-2 and TRBJ1-5, is EAGVAQSPRYKIIEKRQSVAFWCNPISGHATLYWYQQILGQGPKLLIQFQNNGVVDDSQLPKDRFSAERLKGVDSTLKIQPAKLEDSAVYLCASSRSGTVMESQHFGDGTRLSIL.

The chain carries TRBV11-3 and TRBJ2-3; 9 nucleotides align to TRBD1. The V and J ends lost 5 bases and 4 bases, in that order; junction bases with no gene match: 10. Germline V gene lookup returns CDR1 SGHNT and CDR2 YENEEA. This CDR3 region has 16 residues. The CDR3 DNA reads TGTGCCAGCAGCATATGGACAGGGGATCTCGCAGATACGCAGTATTTT. Translated: CASSIWTGDLADTQYF.

The rearrangement uses TRBV4-2 and TRBJ2-7; tentative D call: TRBD2 (7 bases). The germline V and J ends were trimmed by 0 bases and 6 bases, with 21 bases remaining between them. Germline V gives CDR1 LGHNA, CDR2 YNFKEQ. The CDR3 is 17 residues long. The CDR3 coding sequence is TGTGCCAGCAGCCAAGATCCCCGTGGCGGGGGCAACAGCGAGCAGTACTTC. Translated: CASSQDPRGGGNSEQYF.

The chain carries TRBV9 and TRBJ2-1; 11 bases agree with TRBD1. Germline V gives CDR1 SGDLS, CDR2 YYNGEE. The V gene end was trimmed by 5 bases and the J gene end by 4 bases; junction bases not matched to a gene: 5. This CDR3 has 15 amino acids. Here the CDR3 DNA reads TGTGCCAGCAGACAAGGGACAGGGGGATACAATGAGCAGTTCTTC. Translation gives CASRQGTGGYNEQFF.

The rearrangement links TRBV28 to TRBJ2-1, with 7 bases lining up with TRBD2. The length of the CDR3 is 14 residues. Germline CDR1 MDHEN, CDR2 SYDVKM. Unmatched junction bases numbered 10, after V lost 7 bases and J lost 7 bases. The CDR3 region has the DNA TGTGCCAGCAACCGACTAGCAGAAACTAATGAGCAGTTCTTC. Its protein product is CASNRLAETNEQFF.

The chain combines TRBV24-1 with TRBJ1-1, with 7 bases fitting TRBD1. V shed 3 bases and J 1 base; nucleotides not matched to a gene: 1. The CDR3 length is 14 residues. Germline CDR1 reads KGHDR; CDR2 reads SFDVKD. CDR3 bases: TGTGCCACCAGTGATCACAGGGGGAACACTGAAGCTTTCTTT. Translating gives CATSDHRGNTEAFF.

The CDR3 is CSASFTRGETQYF. The DNA of the CDR3 is TGCAGTGCTAGTTTTACTAGAGGAGAGACCCAGTACTTC. The V call is TRBV20-1, the J call TRBJ2-5; a weak D match, TRBD2 (5 bases). Trimming took 3 bases from V and 4 from J, leaving 12 bases between them. Germline V CDR1 and CDR2: DFQATT, SNEGSKA (reference sequence). CDR3 size: 13 residues.

This clone was seen only once. The chain recombines TRBV18 with TRBJ1-2, with TRBD1 matching over 7 bases. CDR1 and CDR2 from the germline V gene are KGHSH and LQKENI. V gave up 6 bases and J gave up 5 bases; unmatched junction bases: 9. This CDR3 has 14 residues. The CDR3: CASSDSGRGYGYTF. As DNA, the CDR3 is TGTGCCAGCTCCGACTCGGGCAGGGGGTATGGCTACACCTTC.

The chain joins TRBV7-8 to TRBJ2-7; D perhaps matches TRBD1 (6 bases). Trimming removed 2 bases from V and 5 bases from J, with 19 bases in between. Germline lookup yields CDR1 SGHVS and CDR2 FQNEAQ. The CDR3 totals 16 residues. The CDR3 region is CASSLSEGTPPDEQYF. In nucleotides, the CDR3 is TGTGCCAGCAGCTTATCCGAAGGGACACCTCCCGACGAGCAGTACTTC.

The rearrangement links TRBV5-4 to TRBJ1-3; TRBD1 matches at 7 bases. CDR1 is SGHNT and CDR2 is YYREEE in the germline V gene (reference sequence). CDR3 size: 13 residues. Trimming removed 3 bases from V and 8 bases from J; junction bases left unmatched: 5. The CDR3 nucleotides read TGTGCCAGCAGCTCGACAGGGCGTGACACCATATATTTT. This codes for CASSSTGRDTIYF.

This chain connects TRBV5-4 to TRBJ2-7, with 7 bases aligning to TRBD2. The junction had 12 bases not matched to a gene; V was cut back by 0 bases and J by 0 bases. CDR3 length: 18 amino acids. The germline gives CDR1 SGHNT, CDR2 YYREEE (reference sequence). This CDR3 is CASSLDILAELHSYEQYF. Here the CDR3 DNA reads TGTGCCAGCAGCTTGGATATCCTAGCGGAACTGCACTCCTACGAGCAGTACTTC.

This chain connects TRBV27 to TRBJ2-7; 7 bases are a match to TRBD1. Per the germline V gene, CDR1 is MNHEY and CDR2 is SMNVEV (reference sequence). This CDR3 is built from 14 residues. V gave up 6 bases and J gave up 2 bases; unmatched junction bases: 7. The chain's CDR3 is CASSPGGNPYEQYF. The DNA of the CDR3 is TGTGCCAGCAGCCCAGGGGGAAATCCCTACGAGCAGTACTTC.

The chain employs TRBV7-3 and TRBJ2-1; 7 positions agree with TRBD2. CDR1 and CDR2 from the germline V gene are SGHTA and FQGTGA. V lost 1 base and J lost 4; bases outside the gene matches: 13. The CDR3 has 18 residues. This CDR3 is CASSLNLLAGKLYNEQFF. The DNA of the CDR3 is TGTGCCAGCAGCTTAAATCTTTTAGCGGGCAAACTATACAATGAGCAGTTCTTC. Drawing the rest from reference TRBV7-3 and TRBJ2-1, the complete variable domain is GAGVSQTPSNKVTEKGKYVELRCDPISGHTALYWYRQSLGQGPEFLIYFQGTGAADDSGLPNDRFFAVRPEGSVSTLKIQRTERGDSAVYLCASSLNLLAGKLYNEQFFGPGTRLTVL.